These 2 T cell receptor beta chains were sequenced from one sample in a study of radiation and T cells in renal cell carcinoma (dated by TCRdb to between 2020 and 2021). Libraries came from the immunoSEQ multiplex PCR assay. In its TCRdb copy, this immuneACCESS table keeps in-frame sequences only and misses some clones. Where compared with another copy, unresolved V genes explain less than half of these, and the others have no known cause. For this sample the table gives under 200,000 clones, of which roughly nine tenths were detected only once. Approximately 10% of the sample goes to the ten largest clones. The time point label on this specimen signifies: blood 4 weeks post-SBRT, at nephrectomy. Interpreted using the paper, the treatment or condition label stands for: 15 Gy SBRT to primary tumor, nephrectomy 4 weeks later. The sample here was blood, taken from a patient whose treatment included radiotherapy and nephrectomy. The source of these receptors is a woman between 50 and 59 years old with renal cell carcinoma.

This chain uses TRBV7-9 with TRBJ2-1; 12 positions match TRBD2. CDR3 size: 16 residues. Per the germline V gene, CDR1 is SEHNR and CDR2 is FQNEAQ (reference sequence). Trimming took 0 bases from V and 6 from J; bases not matched to a gene: 3. CDR3 residues: CASSLATSGGINEQFF. DNA of the CDR3: TGTGCCAGCAGCTTAGCGACTAGCGGGGGAATCAATGAGCAGTTCTTC.

The CDR3 here is CATSGTGHRYGYTF. CDR3 nucleotide sequence: TGTGCCACCAGCGGGACGGGACATCGTTATGGCTACACCTTC. The gene calls are TRBV15 and TRBJ1-2, with a weak D call TRBD1 (6 bases). Trimming left V 5 bases short and J 5 bases short, with 15 bases between. The CDR3 runs to 14 residues. Per the germline V gene, CDR1 is LNHNV and CDR2 is YYDKDF (reference sequence).